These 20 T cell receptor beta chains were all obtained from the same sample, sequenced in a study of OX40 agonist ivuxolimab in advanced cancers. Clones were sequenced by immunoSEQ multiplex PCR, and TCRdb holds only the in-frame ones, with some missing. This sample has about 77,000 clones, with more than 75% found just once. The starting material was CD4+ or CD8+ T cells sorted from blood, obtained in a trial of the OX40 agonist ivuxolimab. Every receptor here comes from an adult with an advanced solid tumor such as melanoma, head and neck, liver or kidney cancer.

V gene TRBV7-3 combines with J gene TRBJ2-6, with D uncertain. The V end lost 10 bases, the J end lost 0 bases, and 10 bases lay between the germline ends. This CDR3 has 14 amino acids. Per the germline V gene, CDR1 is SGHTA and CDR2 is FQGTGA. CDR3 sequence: CATAPSSGANVLTF. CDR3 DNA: TGTGCCACCGCCCCAAGCTCTGGGGCCAACGTCCTGACTTTC.

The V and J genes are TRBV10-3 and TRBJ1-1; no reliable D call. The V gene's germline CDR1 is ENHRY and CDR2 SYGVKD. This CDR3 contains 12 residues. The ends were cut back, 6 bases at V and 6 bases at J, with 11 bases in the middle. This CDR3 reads CAIRDYGAEAFF. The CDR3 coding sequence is TGTGCCATCAGGGACTATGGCGCTGAAGCTTTCTTT.

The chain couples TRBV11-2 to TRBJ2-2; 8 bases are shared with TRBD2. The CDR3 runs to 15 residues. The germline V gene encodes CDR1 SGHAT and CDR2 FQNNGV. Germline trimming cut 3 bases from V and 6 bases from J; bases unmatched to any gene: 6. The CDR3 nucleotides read TGTGCCAGCAGCTTTGAACGGGGGGGCTCCGGGGAGCTGTTTTTT. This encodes CASSFERGGSGELFF.

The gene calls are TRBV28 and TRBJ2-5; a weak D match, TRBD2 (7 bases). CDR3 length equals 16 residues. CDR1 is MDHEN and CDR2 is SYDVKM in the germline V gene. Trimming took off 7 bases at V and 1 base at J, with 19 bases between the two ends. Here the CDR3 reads CASNEGGAGFQETQYF. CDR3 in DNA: TGTGCCAGCAATGAGGGGGGAGCGGGGTTCCAAGAGACCCAGTACTTC.

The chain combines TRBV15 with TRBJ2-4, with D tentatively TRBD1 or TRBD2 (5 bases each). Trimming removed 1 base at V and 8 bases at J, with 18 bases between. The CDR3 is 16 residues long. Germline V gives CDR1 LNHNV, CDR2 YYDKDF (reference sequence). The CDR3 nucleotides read TGTGCCACCAGCAGAGTTACCGGGACCCCAGGGCACATTCAGTACTTC. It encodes CATSRVTGTPGHIQYF. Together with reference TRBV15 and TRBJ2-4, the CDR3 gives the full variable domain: DAMVIQNPRYQVTQFGKPVTLSCSQTLNHNVMYWYQQKSSQAPKLLFHYYDKDFNNEADTPDNFQSRRPNTSFCFLDIRSPGLGDTAMYLCATSRVTGTPGHIQYFGAGTRLSVL.

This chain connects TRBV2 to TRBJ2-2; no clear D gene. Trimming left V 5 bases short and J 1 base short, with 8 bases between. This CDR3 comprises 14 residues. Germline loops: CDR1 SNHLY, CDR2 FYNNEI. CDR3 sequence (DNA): TGTGCCAGCAGTAGGGTACGGAACACCGGGGAGCTGTTTTTT. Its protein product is CASSRVRNTGELFF.

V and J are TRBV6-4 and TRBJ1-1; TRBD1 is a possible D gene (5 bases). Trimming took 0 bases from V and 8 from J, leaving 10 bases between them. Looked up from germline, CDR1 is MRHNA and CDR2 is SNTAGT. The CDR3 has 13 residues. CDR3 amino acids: CASSDSGQGEAFF. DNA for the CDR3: TGTGCCAGCAGTGACTCGGGGCAGGGAGAAGCTTTCTTT.

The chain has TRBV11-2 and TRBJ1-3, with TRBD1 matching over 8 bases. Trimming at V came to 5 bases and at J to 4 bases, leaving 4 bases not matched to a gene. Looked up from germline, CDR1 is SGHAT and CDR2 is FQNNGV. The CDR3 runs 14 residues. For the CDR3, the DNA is TGTGCCAGCAGCCCCAGGGGGCTCGGAAACACCATATATTTT. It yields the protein CASSPRGLGNTIYF.

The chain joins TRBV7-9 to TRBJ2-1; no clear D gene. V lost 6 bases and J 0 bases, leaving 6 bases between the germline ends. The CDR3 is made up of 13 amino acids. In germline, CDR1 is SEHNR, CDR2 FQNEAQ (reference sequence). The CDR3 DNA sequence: TGTGCCAGCAGTCGATTCTCCTACAATGAGCAGTTCTTC. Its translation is CASSRFSYNEQFF.

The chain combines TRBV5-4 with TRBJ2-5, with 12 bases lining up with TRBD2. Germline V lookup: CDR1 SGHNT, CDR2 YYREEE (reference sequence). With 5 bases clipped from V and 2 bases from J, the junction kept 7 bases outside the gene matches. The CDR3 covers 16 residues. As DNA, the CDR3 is TGTGCCAGCAGTTTAGGACTAGCGGGGACTCAAGAGACCCAGTACTTC. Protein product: CASSLGLAGTQETQYF.

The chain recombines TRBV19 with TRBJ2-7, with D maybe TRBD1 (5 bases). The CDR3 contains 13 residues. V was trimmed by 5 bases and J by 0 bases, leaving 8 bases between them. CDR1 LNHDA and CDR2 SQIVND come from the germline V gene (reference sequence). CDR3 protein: CASSRDSSYEQYF. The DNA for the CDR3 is TGTGCCAGTAGTCGCGACAGCTCCTACGAGCAGTACTTC.

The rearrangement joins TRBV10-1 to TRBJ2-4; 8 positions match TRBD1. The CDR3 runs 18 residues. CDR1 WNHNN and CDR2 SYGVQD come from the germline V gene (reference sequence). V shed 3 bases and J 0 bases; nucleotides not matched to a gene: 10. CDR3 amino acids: CASSEGRGRELAKNIQYF. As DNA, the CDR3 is TGCGCCAGCAGTGAAGGCAGGGGGCGCGAACTAGCCAAAAACATTCAGTACTTC.

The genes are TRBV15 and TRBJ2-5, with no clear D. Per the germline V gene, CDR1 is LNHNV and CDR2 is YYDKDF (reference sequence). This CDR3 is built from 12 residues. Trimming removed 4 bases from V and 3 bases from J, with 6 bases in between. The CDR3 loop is CATSTLKETQYF. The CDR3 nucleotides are TGTGCCACCAGCACCCTAAAAGAGACCCAGTACTTC.

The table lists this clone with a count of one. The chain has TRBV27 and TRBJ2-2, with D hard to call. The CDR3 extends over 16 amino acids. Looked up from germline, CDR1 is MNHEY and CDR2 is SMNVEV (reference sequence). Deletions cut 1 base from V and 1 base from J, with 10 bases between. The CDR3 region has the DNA TGTGCCAGCAGTTTATACACGTGGGTGAACACCGGGGAGCTGTTTTTT. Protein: CASSLYTWVNTGELFF.

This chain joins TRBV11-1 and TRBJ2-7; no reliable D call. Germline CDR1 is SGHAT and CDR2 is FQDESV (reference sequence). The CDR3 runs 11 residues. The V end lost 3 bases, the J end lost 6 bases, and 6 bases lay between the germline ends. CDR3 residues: CASSFSVEQYF. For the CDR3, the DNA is TGTGCCAGCAGCTTTTCAGTCGAGCAGTACTTC.

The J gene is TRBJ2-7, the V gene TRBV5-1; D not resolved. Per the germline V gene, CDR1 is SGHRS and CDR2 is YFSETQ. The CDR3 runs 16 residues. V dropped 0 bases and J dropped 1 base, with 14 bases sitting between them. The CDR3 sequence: CASSLVGKLSSYEQYF. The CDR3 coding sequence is TGCGCCAGCAGCTTGGTGGGCAAACTCTCTTCCTACGAGCAGTACTTC.

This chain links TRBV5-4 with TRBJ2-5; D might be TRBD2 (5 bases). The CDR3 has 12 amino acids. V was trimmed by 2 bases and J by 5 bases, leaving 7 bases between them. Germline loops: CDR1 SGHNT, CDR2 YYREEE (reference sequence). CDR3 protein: CASSLSGETQYF. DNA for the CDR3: TGTGCCAGCAGCTTAAGCGGCGAGACCCAGTACTTC.

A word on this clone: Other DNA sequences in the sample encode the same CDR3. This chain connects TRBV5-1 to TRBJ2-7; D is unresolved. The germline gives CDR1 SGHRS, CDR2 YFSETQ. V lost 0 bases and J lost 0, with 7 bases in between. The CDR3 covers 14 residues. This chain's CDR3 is CASSLGTHSYEQYF. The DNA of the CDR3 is TGCGCCAGCAGCTTGGGGACCCACTCCTACGAGCAGTACTTC.

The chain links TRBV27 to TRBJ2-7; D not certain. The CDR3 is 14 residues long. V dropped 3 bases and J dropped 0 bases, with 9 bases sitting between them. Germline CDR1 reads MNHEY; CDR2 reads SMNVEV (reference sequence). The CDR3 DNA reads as TGTGCCAGCAGTTTGAGCATGCTCTCCTACGAGCAGTACTTC. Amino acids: CASSLSMLSYEQYF.

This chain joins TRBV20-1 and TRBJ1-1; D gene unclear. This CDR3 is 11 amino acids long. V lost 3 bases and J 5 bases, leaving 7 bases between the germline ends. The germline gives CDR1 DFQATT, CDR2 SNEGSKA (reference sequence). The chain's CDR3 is CSASSKTEAFF. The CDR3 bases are TGCAGTGCTAGTTCCAAGACTGAAGCTTTCTTT.